A selection of T cell receptor beta chains follows, all from one sample in a study of T cell changes during pregnancy in multiple sclerosis. Clones were sequenced by immunoSEQ multiplex PCR, and TCRdb holds only the in-frame ones, with some missing. Here the sample spans some 87,000 clones, 80% to 95% being singletons. The sequencing here drew on peripheral blood, taken in the first trimester of pregnancy. Every receptor here comes from a female donor with multiple sclerosis, enrolled in a pregnancy study. Each CDR3 is given without its conserved first and last residue.

len	v_gene	CDR3aa
12	TRBV11-2	ASSFRGGKDGYT
15	TRBV5-6	ASSQVTSAIVQETQY
11	TRBV10-3	AIEQEGGGGYT
14	TRBV5-4	ASSPEISLSTDTQY
16	TRBV13	ASSLGLRTSGRTDTQY
12	TRBV19	ASSIGQGNQPQH
13	TRBV19	ASSMVGAGVDGYT
14	TRBV6-5	ASSSLRGNSYNEQF
13	TRBV9	ASSVDGGSNQPQH
15	TRBV2	ASSGPRDRGREETQY
12	TRBV7-2	ASSQLGQRYEQY
12	TRBV29-1	SVTSTASTDTQY
12	TRBV6-5	ASSYDRRSYGYT
13	TRBV9	ASSRRTDRGAEQY
15	TRBV28	ASSFRTSGRTFYEQY
12	TRBV6-1	ASSEGEGPDEQY
12	TRBV7-9	ASSPQDSSYEQY
11	TRBV30	AWSQRQNEKLF
14	TRBV5-6	ASISTDRGRTGELF
15	TRBV5-1	ASSLAGQGVSNYGYT
13	TRBV4-2	ASSQDPQGNYGYT
15	TRBV7-9	ASSPGNGTGNNSPLH
15	TRBV19	ASSIPRADYSNQPQH
12	TRBV27	ASRVGLGADTQY
11	TRBV29-1	SGGGGGDTEAF
10	TRBV27	ASSWDTYEQY
11	TRBV19	ASSLGSWETQY
14	TRBV28	ASLGGAQLSGNTIY
12	TRBV28	ASSFQGSSYEQY
14	TRBV28	ASSFLVGASNTEAF
9	TRBV20-1	SARVTGELF
13	TRBV7-9	ASSPSTSATYEQY
12	TRBV27	ASRFLAGVHEQY
11	TRBV5-1	ASSLESRNEQF
11	TRBV5-5	ASSSPGQETQY
13	TRBV28	ASRPPGTGVYEQY
12	TRBV5-5	ASSVDRGNQPQH
13	TRBV4-3	ASSQVLAGAETQY
12	TRBV9	ASSPSTSIGELF
11	TRBV5-6	ASSHRDFTEAF
13	TRBV27	ASSSARTRAYEQY
13	TRBV9	ASSVSATSAVTQY
12	TRBV6-6	ASSPLAGAYEQY
15	TRBV18	ASSPLGGGSGANVLT
13	TRBV21-1	ASSRQGRANYGYT
15	TRBV19	ASSPIPGGGRRTEQY
12	TRBV5-4	ASSLAGGPNEQF
9	TRBV6-6	ASKIAYEQY